The 27 T cell receptor beta chains below all came from one sample that was sequenced in a study of T cells in Graves' hyperthyroidism and ophthalmopathy. RNA transcripts served as the template for amplifying TCR beta CDR3 regions. An initial round of RT-PCR targeting the TCR CDR3 relied on the HTBI primer set. TCRdb analysed the multiplex PCR reads with MiXCR anew, one entry per CDR3 protein. Counted here are hundreds of thousands of distinct CDR3 sequences, roughly 15% occurring once; the ten biggest clones make up around 3.5%. Sequencing was done on a sample of blood. All receptors derive from a woman aged 40 to 50 with Graves' ophthalmopathy.

V gene TRBV6-1 combines with J gene TRBJ2-5; TRBD2 is a possible D gene (6 bases). Trimming pared 4 bases from V and 1 base from J, leaving 16 bases between. Germline V gene sequence: CDR1 MNHNS, CDR2 SASEGT. The CDR3 is 16 amino acids. CDR3 loop: CASSGSTAGPQETQYF. CDR3 nucleotides: TGTGCCAGCAGTGGTTCTACAGCGGGCCCCCAAGAGACCCAGTACTTC.

This clonotype was seen a handful of times. J is TRBJ1-5 and V is TRBV6-2 or TRBV6-3; no definite D call. V was pared by 0 bases and J by 6 bases, with 6 bases between. The length of the CDR3 is 13 residues. Looked up from germline, CDR1 is MNHEY and CDR2 is SVGEGT. CDR3 sequence reads: CASSYSNGQPQHF. Here the CDR3 DNA reads TGTGCCAGCAGTTACTCGAATGGTCAGCCCCAGCATTTT.

This chain joins TRBV28 and TRBJ2-1; 10 nucleotides agree with TRBD2. CDR1 is MDHEN and CDR2 is SYDVKM in the germline V gene. The CDR3 extends over 15 amino acids. With 3 bases clipped from V and 9 bases from J, the junction kept 8 bases outside the gene matches. The CDR3 coding sequence is TGTGCCAGCAGTTTCCGGCTAGCGGGAGCCAGTGAGCAGTTCTTC. Translating gives CASSFRLAGASEQFF.

This clonotype was detected ten times or more. The chain uses TRBV12-3 or TRBV12-4 and TRBJ1-1; unclear D gene. Trimming pared 6 bases from V and 2 bases from J, leaving 13 bases between. The length of the CDR3 is 14 residues. Written as DNA, the CDR3 is TGTGCCAGCAGGGTCGGGGTTTTAAACACTGAAGCTTTCTTT. Translation gives CASRVGVLNTEAFF.

This clonotype has a handful of counts. J is TRBJ1-2 and V is TRBV7-3, with D maybe TRBD1 (5 bases). CDR3 length equals 16 residues. V shed 1 base and J shed 2 bases, with 14 bases lying between them. CDR1 and CDR2 from the germline V gene are SGHTA and FQGTGA. The CDR3 protein is CASSLINSGLNYGYTF. The CDR3 nucleotides read TGTGCCAGCAGCTTAATAAACTCGGGACTAAACTATGGCTACACCTTC. Looking up the rest from reference TRBV7-3 and TRBJ1-2 gives the full variable domain: GAGVSQTPSNKVTEKGKYVELRCDPISGHTALYWYRQSLGQGPEFLIYFQGTGAADDSGLPNDRFFAVRPEGSVSTLKIQRTERGDSAVYLCASSLINSGLNYGYTFGSGTRLTVV.

Here the CDR3 DNA reads TGTGCCAGCAGTTTGGGAGGACGCCCGATGCCCGATACGCAGTATTTT. Its protein is CASSLGGRPMPDTQYF. The chain couples TRBV6-1 to TRBJ2-3, with a weak D call TRBD2 (6 bases). The length of the CDR3 is 16 residues. The V end lost 5 bases, the J end lost 6 bases, and 21 bases lay between the germline ends. Germline V gives CDR1 MNHNS, CDR2 SASEGT.

This clonotype was seen at least ten times. This chain connects TRBV13 to TRBJ2-1; 8 bases are shared with TRBD1. The CDR3 has 16 amino acids. Germline V lookup: CDR1 PRHDT, CDR2 FYEKMQ (reference sequence). Trimming removed 2 bases from V and 7 bases from J; junction bases left unmatched: 10. The CDR3: CASSLFQRTGRNEQFF. The CDR3, as DNA: TGTGCCAGCAGCTTATTCCAGAGGACAGGGCGGAATGAGCAGTTCTTC. The full variable domain, in which reference TRBV13 and TRBJ2-1 provide the parts outside the CDR3, is AAGVIQSPRHLIKEKRETATLKCYPIPRHDTVYWYQQGPGQDPQFLISFYEKMQSDKGSIPDRFSAQQFSDYHSELNMSSLELGDSALYFCASSLFQRTGRNEQFFGPGTRLTVL.

This clonotype was seen only a few times. The CDR3 spells CASSRSVGQGASNEQFF. The CDR3 region has the DNA TGTGCCAGCAGTAGGTCTGTGGGGCAGGGGGCAAGCAATGAGCAGTTCTTC. The chain recombines TRBV6-1 with TRBJ2-1; 8 nucleotides line up with TRBD1. V lost 5 bases to trimming and J lost 6 bases; unmatched junction nucleotides: 15. The length of the CDR3 is 17 residues. Germline lookup yields CDR1 MNHNS and CDR2 SASEGT.

Remarks on this clonotype: The junction departs from germline at one end; a sequencing error may be responsible. J is TRBJ1-2 and V is TRBV5-6; D gene ambiguous. The CDR3 has 11 amino acids. The germline V gene has CDR1 SGHDT and CDR2 YYEEEE. The CDR3 coding sequence is TGTGTCAGCAGCTCCCTCTATGGCTACACCTTC. Protein: CVSSSLYGYTF.

This clonotype was counted at least ten times. The chain uses TRBV11-2 and TRBJ2-7; perhaps TRBD2 as D (6 bases). The V end lost 5 bases, the J end lost 5 bases, and 19 bases lay between the germline ends. This CDR3 contains 15 residues. The germline gives CDR1 SGHAT, CDR2 FQNNGV. Here the CDR3 DNA reads TGTGCCAGCAGCCCGGGGGACCGGTATTGGGACGAGCAGTACTTC. Translation gives CASSPGDRYWDEQYF.

This clonotype appeared a few times. This chain uses TRBV29-1 with TRBJ2-7; tentative D call: TRBD1 (6 bases). V was shortened by 2 bases and J by 2 bases, with 22 bases between the two germline ends. The CDR3 is made up of 17 amino acids. Germline-derived CDR1 and CDR2 are SQVTM and ANQGSEA. CDR3 loop: CSVELGSPRQAPYEQYF. In DNA form, the CDR3 reads TGCAGCGTTGAACTGGGGAGCCCTAGACAGGCCCCCTACGAGCAGTACTTC.

Worth noting for this clonotype: The junction does not match germline at one end; this may be a read error. The rearrangement uses TRBV2 and TRBJ1-1, with no clear D. Germline-derived CDR1 and CDR2 are SNHLY and FYNNEI. CDR3 length equals 17 residues. The CDR3 DNA is TGTGCCAGCAGCTCCGGACCCTTATATAGGGAGAACTCTGAAGCTTTCTTT. As protein: CASSSGPLYRENSEAFF.

There are many counts of this clonotype. The V call is TRBV2, the J call TRBJ1-1; D is possibly TRBD1 (5 bases). V lost 0 bases and J lost 5, with 10 bases in between. The germline CDR1 and CDR2 sequences are SNHLY and FYNNEI. The CDR3 extends over 14 amino acids. This CDR3 is CASSEALGGTEAFF. The CDR3 DNA sequence: TGTGCCAGCAGTGAAGCGCTTGGGGGTACTGAAGCTTTCTTT.

V is TRBV19 and J is TRBJ2-1; D may match TRBD1 or TRBD2 (6 bases each). Trimming left V 4 bases short and J 1 base short, with 14 bases between. The CDR3 length is 16 residues. In germline, CDR1 is LNHDA, CDR2 SQIVND (reference sequence). In DNA form, the CDR3 reads TGTGCCAGTAGTAAAGGGGGGACCGTTTCCTACAATGAGCAGTTCTTC. Translated, it gives CASSKGGTVSYNEQFF.

This clonotype was detected only a few times. The chain employs TRBV16 and TRBJ1-1; D remains ambiguous. Germline V gene lookup returns CDR1 KGHSY and CDR2 FQNENV. The V end was cut by 2 bases, the J end by 4 bases, with 11 bases between. This CDR3 comprises 14 residues. CDR3 in DNA: TGTGCCAGCAGCCAAATGCGCATGTCCACTGAAGCTTTCTTT. Protein product: CASSQMRMSTEAFF.

This clonotype showed up many times. V gene TRBV18 combines with J gene TRBJ2-3; 7 bases map to TRBD2. Germline V gene sequence: CDR1 KGHSH, CDR2 LQKENI. CDR3 length: 16 residues. With 6 bases clipped from V and 0 bases from J, the junction kept 9 bases outside the gene matches. CDR3 in DNA: TGTGCCAGCTCCACCCAGCCCGGGAGGAGCACAGATACGCAGTATTTT. It specifies CASSTQPGRSTDTQYF.

The table lists this clonotype with many counts. V and J are TRBV2 and TRBJ1-2; maybe TRBD1 (6 bases). V was cut by 6 bases and J by 4 bases, with 12 bases left in between. The CDR3 is 13 residues long. Per germline, CDR1 SNHLY and CDR2 FYNNEI. The CDR3 nucleotides read TGTGCCAGCAGCAGAGGGGGAACCTATGGCTACACCTTC. It specifies CASSRGGTYGYTF.

This clonotype has a count of ten or more. V gene TRBV7-8 combines with J gene TRBJ1-1; 7 bases match TRBD1. CDR3 length: 16 amino acids. V shed 4 bases and J 7 bases; nucleotides not matched to a gene: 15. Germline CDR1 SGHVS, CDR2 FQNEAQ. The CDR3 DNA is TGTGCCAGCAGCTCCCCATTAAGCGACAGGGAGAATGAAGCTTTCTTT. Encoded protein: CASSSPLSDRENEAFF.

This clonotype was picked up many times. This chain links TRBV7-8 with TRBJ1-1; D is perhaps TRBD1 (5 bases). V was pared by 5 bases and J by 1 base, with 11 bases between. Germline V gives CDR1 SGHVS, CDR2 FQNEAQ. The CDR3 sequence is 14 residues long. The CDR3 spells CASSPMGPNTEAFF. The CDR3 DNA is TGTGCCAGCAGCCCGATGGGACCGAACACTGAAGCTTTCTTT.

This clonotype was observed at least ten times. The V call is TRBV7-2, the J call TRBJ2-3; 8 bases align to TRBD2. Germline trimming cut 0 bases from V and 4 bases from J; bases unmatched to any gene: 6. The CDR3 is 16 residues long. Germline-derived CDR1 and CDR2 are SGHTA and FQGNSA. The CDR3 coding sequence is TGTGCCAGCAGCTTAGCGCTAGGGACTAGGCCAGATACGCAGTATTTT. It encodes CASSLALGTRPDTQYF.

The CDR3 sequence: CASSSFGTGGLGQPQHF. The DNA for the CDR3 is TGTGCCAGCAGCAGCTTTGGGACAGGGGGTTTAGGTCAGCCCCAGCATTTT. The chain recombines TRBV5-6 with TRBJ1-5; TRBD1 matches 11 bases. Germline values: CDR1 SGHDT, CDR2 YYEEEE. The CDR3 covers 17 residues. With 4 bases clipped from V and 6 bases from J, the junction kept 12 bases outside the gene matches.

Many counts were recorded for this clonotype. The V and J genes are TRBV7-8 and TRBJ2-7; 7 positions match TRBD1. This CDR3 is 14 amino acids long. V gave up 3 bases and J gave up 2 bases; unmatched junction bases: 4. Germline-derived CDR1 and CDR2 are SGHVS and FQNEAQ. The CDR3 DNA sequence: TGTGCCAGCAGCTTGCCAGGGGGAGCCTACGAGCAGTACTTC. Translating it yields CASSLPGGAYEQYF. Together with reference TRBV7-8 and TRBJ2-7, the CDR3 gives the full variable domain: GAGVSQSPRYKVAKRGQDVALRCDPISGHVSLFWYQQALGQGPEFLTYFQNEAQLDKSGLPSDRFFAERPEGSVSTLKIQRTQQEDSAVYLCASSLPGGAYEQYFGPGTRLTVT.

This clonotype has only a few counts. V usage is TRBV20-1 and J usage is TRBJ1-1; TRBD1 aligns across 8 bases. V shed 3 bases and J 4 bases; nucleotides not matched to a gene: 4. Germline loops: CDR1 DFQATT, CDR2 SNEGSKA (reference sequence). The CDR3 sequence is 13 residues long. The CDR3 nucleotides are TGCAGTGCTAGTAACAGGGGGGGCACTGAAGCTTTCTTT. It codes for CSASNRGGTEAFF.

This chain connects TRBV7-2 to TRBJ1-6; a weak D match, TRBD1 (5 bases). Deletions cut 5 bases from V and 5 bases from J, with 13 bases between. Germline loops: CDR1 SGHTA, CDR2 FQGNSA. This CDR3 spans 15 amino acids. CDR3 region: CASSRDGGNNSPLHF. The DNA of the CDR3 is TGTGCCAGCAGCCGGGACGGGGGAAATAATTCACCCCTCCACTTT. The full variable domain, in which reference TRBV7-2 and TRBJ1-6 provide the parts outside the CDR3, is GAGVSQSPSNKVTEKGKDVELRCDPISGHTALYWYRQSLGQGLEFLIYFQGNSAPDKSGLPSDRFSAERTGGSVSTLTIQRTQQEDSAVYLCASSRDGGNNSPLHFGNGTRLTVT.

This clonotype was found many times. This chain uses TRBV12-3 or TRBV12-4 with TRBJ1-1; D not resolved. V lost 1 base and J lost 10, with 7 bases in between. The CDR3 is 11 amino acids. CDR3 loop: CASSLGKGAFF. In nucleotides, the CDR3 is TGTGCCAGCAGTTTAGGCAAGGGAGCTTTCTTT.

This clonotype showed up many times. The chain has TRBV13 and TRBJ2-7; 7 positions agree with TRBD1. There are 14 residues in the CDR3. Looked up from germline, CDR1 is PRHDT and CDR2 is FYEKMQ (reference sequence). The ends lost 5 bases at V and 2 bases at J; junction bases unmatched: 6. Here the CDR3 DNA reads TGTGCCAGCAGCCTTTACGGGACAGCCTACGAGCAGTACTTC. Amino acid sequence: CASSLYGTAYEQYF.

Many counts were recorded for this clonotype. The CDR3 is CASSLSGRGEQYF. The CDR3 nucleotides are TGTGCCAGCAGTTTGAGCGGGAGAGGCGAGCAGTACTTC. The genes are TRBV28 and TRBJ2-7, with 8 bases identical to TRBD2. J lost 6 bases, V lost 3 bases, and 4 bases had no gene match. The CDR3 extends over 13 amino acids. Germline assignment: CDR1 MDHEN and CDR2 SYDVKM.